The clone carrying this TCR beta chain was observed at least ten times. The length of the CDR3 is 13 residues. The V end lost 8 bases, the J end lost 1 base, and 12 bases lay between the germline ends. Germline V CDR1 and CDR2: ENHRY, SYGVKD. These data are taken from a study of T-cell reconstitution after alpha-beta-depleted transplantation in children. TCRbeta library preparation incorporated unique molecular identifiers. TCRdb processed the PCR reads anew with MiXCR; each CDR3 protein has one entry. The data show some 290,000 distinct CDR3 sequences, over 8% seen once. The clonotype originates from a human donor who donated a stem cell graft to a child with SCID. Sample: PBMCs from the stem cell graft donor, taken from the stem cell graft. This chain uses TRBV10-3 with TRBJ2-7, with D tentatively TRBD1 or TRBD2 (6 bases each). CDR3 sequence reads: CAISRGLSYEQYF. DNA of the CDR3: TGTGCCATCTCACGGGGGCTTTCCTACGAGCAGTACTTC.